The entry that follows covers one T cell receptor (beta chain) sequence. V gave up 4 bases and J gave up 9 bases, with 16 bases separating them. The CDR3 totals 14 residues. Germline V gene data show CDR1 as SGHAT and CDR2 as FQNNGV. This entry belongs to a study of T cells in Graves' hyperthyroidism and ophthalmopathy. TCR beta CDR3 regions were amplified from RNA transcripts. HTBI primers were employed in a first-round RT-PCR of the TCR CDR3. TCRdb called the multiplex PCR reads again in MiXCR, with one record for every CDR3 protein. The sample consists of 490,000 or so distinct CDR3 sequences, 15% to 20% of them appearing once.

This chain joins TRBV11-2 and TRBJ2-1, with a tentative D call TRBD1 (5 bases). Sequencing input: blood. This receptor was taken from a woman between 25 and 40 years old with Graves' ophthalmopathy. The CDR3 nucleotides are TGTGCCAGCAGCTCCATATCAGGGATCGGTGAGCAGTTCTTC. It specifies CASSSISGIGEQFF. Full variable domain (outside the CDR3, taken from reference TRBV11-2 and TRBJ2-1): EAGVAQSPRYKIIEKRQSVAFWCNPISGHATLYWYQQILGQGPKLLIQFQNNGVVDDSQLPKDRFSAERLKGVDSTLKIQPAKLEDSAVYLCASSSISGIGEQFFGPGTRLTVL.